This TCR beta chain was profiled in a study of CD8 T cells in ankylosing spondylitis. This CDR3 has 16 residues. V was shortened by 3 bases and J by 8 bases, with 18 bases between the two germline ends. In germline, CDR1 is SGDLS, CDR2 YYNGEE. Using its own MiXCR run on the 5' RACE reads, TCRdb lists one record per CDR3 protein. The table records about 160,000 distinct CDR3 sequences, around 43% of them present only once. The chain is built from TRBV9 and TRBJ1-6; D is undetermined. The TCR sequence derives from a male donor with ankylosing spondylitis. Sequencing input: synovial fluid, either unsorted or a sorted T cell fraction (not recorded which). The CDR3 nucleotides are TGTGCCAGCAGCGCCTCCATAGCTTGGGGTTATTCACCCCTCCACTTT. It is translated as CASSASIAWGYSPLHF.